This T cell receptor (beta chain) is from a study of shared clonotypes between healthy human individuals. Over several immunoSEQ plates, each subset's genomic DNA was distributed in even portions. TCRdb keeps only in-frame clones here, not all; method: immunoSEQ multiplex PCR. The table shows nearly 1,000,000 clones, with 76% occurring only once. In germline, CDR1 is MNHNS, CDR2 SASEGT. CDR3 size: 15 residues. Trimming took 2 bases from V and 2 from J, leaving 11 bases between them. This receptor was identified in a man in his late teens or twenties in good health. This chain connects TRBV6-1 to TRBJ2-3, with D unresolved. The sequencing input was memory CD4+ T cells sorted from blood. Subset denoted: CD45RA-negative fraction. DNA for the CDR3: TGTGCCAGCAGTGAAATGGGCTACCCCACAGATACGCAGTATTTT. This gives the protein CASSEMGYPTDTQYF.